This is a list of T cell receptor beta chains from one sample in a study of blood T cell repertoires in COVID-19. The data were produced by immunoSEQ multiplex PCR, yet TCRdb's version contains in-frame clones alone and is incomplete. Among about 250,000 clones listed, 86% were seen once. The sample taken for sequencing was peripheral blood. The receptors come from a woman between 55 and 75 years old who had recovered from COVID-19. The CDR3 runs from the conserved cysteine through the conserved F or W. A D gene is named only where the DNA matches it firmly. Some rows have no size entry. The others give once, few or many, or a class for an expanded clone.

CDR3nt: TGTGCCAGCAGCTTGGCCGGGACTAGCCGCTCTACGCAGTATTTT
CDR3aa: CASSLAGTSRSTQYF
abundance: once
v_gene: TRBV5-5
d_gene: TRBD2
j_gene: TRBJ2-3

CDR3nt: TGTGCCATCAGTGACCCGACAGGGATGAGCTACACCTTC
CDR3aa: CAISDPTGMSYTF
abundance: -
v_gene: TRBV10-3
d_gene: TRBD1
j_gene: TRBJ1-2

CDR3nt: TGTGCCAGTGGCGGTGTGAATGAAAAACTGTTTTTT
CDR3aa: CASGGVNEKLFF
abundance: -
v_gene: TRBV27
d_gene: -
j_gene: TRBJ1-4

CDR3nt: TGTGCCAGCAGCACAGGGCTAAACACTGAAGCTTTCTTT
CDR3aa: CASSTGLNTEAFF
abundance: -
v_gene: TRBV6-2/TRBV6-3
d_gene: -
j_gene: TRBJ1-1

CDR3nt: TGTGCCAGTAGAGCTAAATGGGGGGCAGATACGCAGTATTTT
CDR3aa: CASRAKWGADTQYF
abundance: -
v_gene: TRBV19
d_gene: -
j_gene: TRBJ2-3

CDR3nt: TGTGCCAGCAGTTTAAGCGCCCCTCCTGAGACCCAGTACTTC
CDR3aa: CASSLSAPPETQYF
abundance: -
v_gene: TRBV28
d_gene: -
j_gene: TRBJ2-5

CDR3nt: TGTGCCAGCAGCCGGAGGACAGGGGGGGACACAGATACGCAGTATTTT
CDR3aa: CASSRRTGGDTDTQYF
abundance: -
v_gene: TRBV7-8
d_gene: TRBD1
j_gene: TRBJ2-3

CDR3nt: TGTGCCAGTAGTATTGGCAGGGGGTTCGAGACCCAGTACTTC
CDR3aa: CASSIGRGFETQYF
abundance: -
v_gene: TRBV19
d_gene: TRBD1
j_gene: TRBJ2-5

CDR3nt: TGTGCCACTTACGGACACCTTAACTCTGGAAACACCATATATTTT
CDR3aa: CATYGHLNSGNTIYF
abundance: few
v_gene: TRBV15
d_gene: -
j_gene: TRBJ1-3

CDR3nt: TGTGCCAGCAGCTTGGTGACAGGGAATGGAGAGACCCAGTACTTC
CDR3aa: CASSLVTGNGETQYF
abundance: few
v_gene: TRBV5-4
d_gene: TRBD1
j_gene: TRBJ2-5

CDR3nt: TGTGCCAGCAGCGTAGGGCCCAATAATGAAAAACTGTTTTTT
CDR3aa: CASSVGPNNEKLFF
abundance: once
v_gene: TRBV9
d_gene: -
j_gene: TRBJ1-4

CDR3nt: TGTGCCAGCAGTTATCAAGTAGAGGGACTAGCGGGGGGGCTCGACAATGAGCAGTTCTTC
CDR3aa: CASSYQVEGLAGGLDNEQFF
abundance: -
v_gene: TRBV6-2/TRBV6-3
d_gene: TRBD2
j_gene: TRBJ2-1

CDR3nt: TGTGCCAGCAGCTTAAAAGGAGGCGGGGGCCTTTTAAACACCGGGGAGCTGTTTTTT
CDR3aa: CASSLKGGGGLLNTGELFF
abundance: once
v_gene: TRBV7-3
d_gene: -
j_gene: TRBJ2-2

CDR3nt: TGTGCCAGCAGCTTGCGGGAGGGTGAAGCTTTCTTT
CDR3aa: CASSLREGEAFF
abundance: -
v_gene: TRBV11-2
d_gene: -
j_gene: TRBJ1-1

CDR3nt: TGTGCCAGCAGCAGGCCGTCGACACCTGAAGCTTTCTTT
CDR3aa: CASSRPSTPEAFF
abundance: -
v_gene: TRBV11-1
d_gene: -
j_gene: TRBJ1-1

CDR3nt: TGTGCCAGTAGTATCGACAGGGGTCGGACTGAAGCTTTCTTT
CDR3aa: CASSIDRGRTEAFF
abundance: -
v_gene: TRBV19
d_gene: TRBD1
j_gene: TRBJ1-1

CDR3nt: TGTGCCAGTAGTATATTGGAGAATCAGCCCCAGCATTTT
CDR3aa: CASSILENQPQHF
abundance: once
v_gene: TRBV19
d_gene: -
j_gene: TRBJ1-5

CDR3nt: TGCGCCAGCAGCCTCCGGGACAGGGGTCCCTACAATGAGCAGTTCTTC
CDR3aa: CASSLRDRGPYNEQFF
abundance: -
v_gene: TRBV5-1
d_gene: TRBD1
j_gene: TRBJ2-1

CDR3nt: TGCAGCGTGCCCCCCCGACAGGGAAGGATACCCACAGATACGCAGTATTTT
CDR3aa: CSVPPRQGRIPTDTQYF
abundance: -
v_gene: TRBV29-1
d_gene: TRBD1
j_gene: TRBJ2-3

CDR3nt: TGTGCCAGCAGCCCTGGCGGCGGGGGGGACTACGAGCAGTACTTC
CDR3aa: CASSPGGGGDYEQYF
abundance: -
v_gene: TRBV3-1/TRBV3-2
d_gene: TRBD2
j_gene: TRBJ2-7

CDR3nt: TGTGCCAGCAGCCCGAAGACAGGGATATACAATGAGCAGTTCTTC
CDR3aa: CASSPKTGIYNEQFF
abundance: -
v_gene: TRBV3-1/TRBV3-2
d_gene: TRBD1
j_gene: TRBJ2-1

CDR3nt: TGTGCCAGCAGTCCAGTCGGGGGGCCAGAGACCCAGTACTTC
CDR3aa: CASSPVGGPETQYF
abundance: -
v_gene: TRBV28
d_gene: -
j_gene: TRBJ2-5

CDR3nt: TGCGCCAGCAGCCCCCGGGACAAAAACTACAATGAGCAGTTCTTC
CDR3aa: CASSPRDKNYNEQFF
abundance: -
v_gene: TRBV5-1
d_gene: -
j_gene: TRBJ2-1

CDR3nt: TGTGCCAGCAGCCGAAACAGCCACTCGAACACCGGGGAGCTGTTTTTT
CDR3aa: CASSRNSHSNTGELFF
abundance: -
v_gene: TRBV7-8
d_gene: -
j_gene: TRBJ2-2

CDR3nt: TGTGCCATCCCGAGGATCGCCGCGAACACCGGGGAGCTGTTTTTT
CDR3aa: CAIPRIAANTGELFF
abundance: -
v_gene: TRBV6-5
d_gene: -
j_gene: TRBJ2-2

CDR3nt: TGTGCCAGCAGCCCCCTCGACACCGGGGAGCTGTTTTTT
CDR3aa: CASSPLDTGELFF
abundance: few
v_gene: TRBV3-1/TRBV3-2
d_gene: -
j_gene: TRBJ2-2

CDR3nt: TGTGCCAGCAGCCCAAGGACTAGCGGGGGTTTTCGTACCGGGGAGCTGTTTTTT
CDR3aa: CASSPRTSGGFRTGELFF
abundance: -
v_gene: TRBV7-9
d_gene: TRBD2
j_gene: TRBJ2-2

CDR3nt: TGTGCCAGCAGGGGGGGGACAGGGGAAGCAGATACGCAGTATTTT
CDR3aa: CASRGGTGEADTQYF
abundance: -
v_gene: TRBV2
d_gene: TRBD1
j_gene: TRBJ2-3

CDR3nt: TGTGCCAGCAGTTACTGGTACAGGGGGGCCTACAATGAGCAGTTCTTC
CDR3aa: CASSYWYRGAYNEQFF
abundance: -
v_gene: TRBV6-5
d_gene: TRBD1
j_gene: TRBJ2-1